The 6 T cell receptor beta chains below were found in one sample sequenced in a study of cytomegalovirus exposure and HLA in healthy donors. Some clones are missing from TCRdb's copy, which holds only in-frame ones; the method was immunoSEQ multiplex PCR. The repertoire has some 320,000 clones, approximately 86% of them found once; the top ten carry about 1%. Sample: PBMCs. Receptors were obtained from a woman aged 25-40 years in good health and CMV-seropositive.

The chain has TRBV27 and TRBJ2-4; no definite D call. The V end lost 3 bases, the J end lost 1 base, and 7 bases lay between the germline ends. Germline loops: CDR1 MNHEY, CDR2 SMNVEV (reference sequence). The CDR3 covers 14 residues. As DNA, the CDR3 is TGTGCCAGCAGTTTCCCGGGTGCCAAAAACATTCAGTACTTC. Translating gives CASSFPGAKNIQYF.

This chain links TRBV5-6 with TRBJ2-1; D may correspond to TRBD1 or TRBD2 (5 bases each). Trimming shortened V by 4 bases and J by 8 bases, and 10 bases separated the two germline ends. The V gene's germline CDR1 is SGHDT and CDR2 YYEEEE. This CDR3 has 12 amino acids. In DNA form, the CDR3 reads TGTGCCAGCAGCCCAGGGAGCCATGAGCAGTTCTTC. It is translated as CASSPGSHEQFF.

The CDR3 bases are TGCGCCAGCAGCTTGGGGGTAATTCATGCAAACAATGAGCAGTTCTTC. It specifies CASSLGVIHANNEQFF. This chain uses TRBV5-1 with TRBJ2-1; no clear D gene. Germline CDR1 SGHRS, CDR2 YFSETQ. The CDR3 covers 16 residues. Trimming took 0 bases from V and 5 from J, leaving 15 bases between them.

The chain has TRBV5-6 and TRBJ2-3; no reliable D call. CDR3 size: 16 residues. CDR1 SGHDT and CDR2 YYEEEE come from the germline V gene. Trimming pared 3 bases from V and 0 bases from J, leaving 14 bases between. The DNA for the CDR3 is TGTGCCAGCAGCTACGAAGCGATGGGTAGCACAGATACGCAGTATTTT. Protein product: CASSYEAMGSTDTQYF.

This chain joins TRBV4-1 and TRBJ1-5; a weak D match, TRBD1 (6 bases). The germline V gene has CDR1 MGHRA and CDR2 YSYEKL. CDR3 length equals 15 residues. Trimming took 1 base from V and 5 from J, leaving 12 bases between them. The CDR3 DNA reads as TGCGCCAGCAGCCAAGGTACAGGGACCTATCAGCCCCAGCATTTT. Amino acids: CASSQGTGTYQPQHF.

The J gene is TRBJ2-3, the V gene TRBV7-2, with D uncertain. Germline CDR1 is SGHTA and CDR2 is FQGNSA. V was trimmed by 0 bases and J by 2 bases, leaving 6 bases between them. The CDR3 loop spans 14 amino acids. The CDR3 sequence: CASSLAGHTDTQYF. The CDR3 DNA reads TGTGCCAGCAGCTTAGCAGGGCACACAGATACGCAGTATTTT.